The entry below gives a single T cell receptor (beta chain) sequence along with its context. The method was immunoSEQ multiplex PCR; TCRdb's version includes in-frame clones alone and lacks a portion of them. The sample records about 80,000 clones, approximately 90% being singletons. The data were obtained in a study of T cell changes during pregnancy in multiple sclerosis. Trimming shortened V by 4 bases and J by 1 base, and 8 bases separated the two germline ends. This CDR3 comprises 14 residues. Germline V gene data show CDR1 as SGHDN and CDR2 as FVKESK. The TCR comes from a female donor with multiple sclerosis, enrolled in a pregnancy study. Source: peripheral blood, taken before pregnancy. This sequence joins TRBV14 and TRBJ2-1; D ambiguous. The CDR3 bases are TGTGCCAGCAGCCGAGGAGTATCCTACAATGAGCAGTTCTTC. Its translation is CASSRGVSYNEQFF.